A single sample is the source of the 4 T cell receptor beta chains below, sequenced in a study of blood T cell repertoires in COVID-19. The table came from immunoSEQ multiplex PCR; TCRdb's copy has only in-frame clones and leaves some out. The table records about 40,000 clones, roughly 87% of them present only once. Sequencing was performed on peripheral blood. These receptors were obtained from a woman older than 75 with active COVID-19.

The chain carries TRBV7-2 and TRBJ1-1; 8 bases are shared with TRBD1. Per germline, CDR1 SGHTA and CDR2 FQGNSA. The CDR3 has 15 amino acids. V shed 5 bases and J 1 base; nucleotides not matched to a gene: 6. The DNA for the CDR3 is TGTGCCAGCAGCCCCGACAGGGGTAGGAACACTGAAGCTTTCTTT. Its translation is CASSPDRGRNTEAFF.

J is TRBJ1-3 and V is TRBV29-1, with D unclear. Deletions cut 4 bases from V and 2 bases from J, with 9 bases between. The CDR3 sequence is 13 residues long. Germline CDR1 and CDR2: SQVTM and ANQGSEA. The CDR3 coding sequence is TGCAGCGTTGTCCCCAGGCCTGGAAACACCATATATTTT. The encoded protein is CSVVPRPGNTIYF.

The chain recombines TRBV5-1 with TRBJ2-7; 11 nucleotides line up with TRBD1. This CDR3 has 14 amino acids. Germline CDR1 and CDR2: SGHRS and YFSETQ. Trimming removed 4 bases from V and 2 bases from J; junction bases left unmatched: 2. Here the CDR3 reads CASSEGQGAYEQYF. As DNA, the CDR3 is TGCGCCAGCAGCGAGGGACAGGGGGCCTACGAGCAGTACTTC.

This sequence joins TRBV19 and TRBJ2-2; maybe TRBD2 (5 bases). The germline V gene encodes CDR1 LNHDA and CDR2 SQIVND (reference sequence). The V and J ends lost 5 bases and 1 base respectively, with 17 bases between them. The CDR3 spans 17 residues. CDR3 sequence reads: CASSHPPEGLNTGELFF. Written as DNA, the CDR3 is TGTGCCAGTAGTCACCCGCCCGAGGGCCTGAACACCGGGGAGCTGTTTTTT.